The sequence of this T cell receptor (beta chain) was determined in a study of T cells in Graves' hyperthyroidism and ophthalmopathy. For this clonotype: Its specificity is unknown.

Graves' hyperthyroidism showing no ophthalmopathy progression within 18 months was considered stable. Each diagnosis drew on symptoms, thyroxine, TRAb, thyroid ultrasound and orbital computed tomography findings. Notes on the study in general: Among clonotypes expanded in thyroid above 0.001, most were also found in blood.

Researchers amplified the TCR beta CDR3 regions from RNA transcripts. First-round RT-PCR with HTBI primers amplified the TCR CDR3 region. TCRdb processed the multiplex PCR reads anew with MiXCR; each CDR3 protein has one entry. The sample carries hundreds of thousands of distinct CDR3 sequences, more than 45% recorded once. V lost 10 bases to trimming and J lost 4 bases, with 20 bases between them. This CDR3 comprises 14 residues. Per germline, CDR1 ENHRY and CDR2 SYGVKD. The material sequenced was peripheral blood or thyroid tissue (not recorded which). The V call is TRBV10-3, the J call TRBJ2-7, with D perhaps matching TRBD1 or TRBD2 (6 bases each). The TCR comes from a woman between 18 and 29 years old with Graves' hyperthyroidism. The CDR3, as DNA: TGTGCCAGCAGCCAGGGGACTTATGGGTACGAGCAGTACTTC. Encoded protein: CASSQGTYGYEQYF.